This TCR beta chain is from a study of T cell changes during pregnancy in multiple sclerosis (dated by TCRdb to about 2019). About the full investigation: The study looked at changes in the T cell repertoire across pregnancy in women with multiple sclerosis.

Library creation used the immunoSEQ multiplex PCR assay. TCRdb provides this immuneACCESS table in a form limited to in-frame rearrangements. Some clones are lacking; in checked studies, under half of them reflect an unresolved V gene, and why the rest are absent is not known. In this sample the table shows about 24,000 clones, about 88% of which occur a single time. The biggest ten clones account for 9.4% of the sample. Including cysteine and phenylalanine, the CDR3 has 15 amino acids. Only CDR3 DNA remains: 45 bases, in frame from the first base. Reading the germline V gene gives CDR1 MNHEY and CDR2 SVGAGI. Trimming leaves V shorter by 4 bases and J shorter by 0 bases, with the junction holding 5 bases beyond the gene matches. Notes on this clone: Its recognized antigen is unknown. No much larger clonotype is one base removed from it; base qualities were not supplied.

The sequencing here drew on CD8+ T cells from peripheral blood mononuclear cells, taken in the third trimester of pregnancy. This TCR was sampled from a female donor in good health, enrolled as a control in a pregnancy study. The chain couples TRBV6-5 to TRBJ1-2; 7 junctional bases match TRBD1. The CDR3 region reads CASSSQGGANYGYTF. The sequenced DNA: TGTGCCAGCAGTTCCCAGGGGGGTGCTAACTATGGCTACACCTTC.